Sequencing of this TCR beta chain was carried out in a study of blood T cell repertoires in COVID-19. This clone is a singleton in its sample. Measured with immunoSEQ multiplex PCR; TCRdb has only the in-frame clones, and not every one. The sample has more than 150,000 clones, around nine tenths seen once. The germline CDR1 and CDR2 sequences are ENHRY and SYGVKD. This CDR3 region has 14 residues. J gave up 6 bases and V 8 bases, and 10 bases lay outside the gene matches. The clonotype originates from a man between 40 and 49 years old with acute or convalescent COVID-19. The sample was peripheral blood. The V call is TRBV10-3, the J call TRBJ2-1, with 7 bases that match TRBD2. The CDR3 sequence is CAISGATGGNEQFF. The CDR3 coding sequence is TGTGCCATCTCCGGGGCGACGGGGGGCAATGAGCAGTTCTTC.